This section outlines one T cell receptor (beta chain) sequence together with its context. These data belong to a study of cytomegalovirus exposure and HLA in healthy donors. Germline-derived CDR1 and CDR2 are SGDLS and YYNGEE. Deletions cut 1 base from V and 4 bases from J, with 6 bases between. This CDR3 is 13 amino acids long. Amplification used 60 Vbeta primers and 13 Jbeta primers. Data came from immunoSEQ multiplex PCR; TCRdb stores just in-frame clones and leaves some out. The table records about 170,000 clones, 80% of them present only once. V usage is TRBV9 and J usage is TRBJ1-3; D gene unclear. This TCR was sampled from a woman aged 45-59 years in good health and CMV-seropositive. Sequenced: PBMCs. Here the CDR3 DNA reads TGTGCCAGCAGCGTATTGCAGGGAAACACCATATATTTT. Translated, it gives CASSVLQGNTIYF. Full variable domain (rest looked up from reference TRBV9 and TRBJ1-3): DSGVTQTPKHLITATGQRVTLRCSPRSGDLSVYWYQQSLDQGLQFLIQYYNGEERAKGNILERFSAQQFPDLHSELNLSSLELGDSALYFCASSVLQGNTIYFGEGSWLTVV.